This T cell receptor (beta chain) was sequenced in a study of blood T cell repertoires in COVID-19. Study-level background: Acute-phase and convalescent COVID-19 samples originated in the United States, Italy and Spain. PBMCs, B-cell-depleted T cells, or T cells provided the cDNA or gDNA that made up the material.

In the original workflow: Estimation of nucleated cell counts was performed using reference gene primer amplification. Assay: immunoSEQ multiplex PCR; the TCRdb copy retains only in-frame clones and omits some. The V and J calls and the clone size are those of that table, but D and trimming were determined from the DNA. Among roughly 290,000 clones, about nine tenths were seen once, and the ten largest hold approximately 12%. This CDR3 has 14 residues. CDR1 SGDLS and CDR2 YYNGEE come from the germline V gene. V was cut by 0 bases and J by 3 bases, with 9 bases left in between. Sequenced sample: peripheral blood. The chain couples TRBV9 to TRBJ1-1; tentative D call: TRBD1 (6 bases). This TCR was recovered from an older woman with acute or convalescent COVID-19. The CDR3 DNA reads as TGTGCCAGCAGCGTAGCAGGGGCGGACACTGAAGCTTTCTTT. This translates into CASSVAGADTEAFF.